The next 8 T cell receptor beta chains were all read from a single sample in a study of cytomegalovirus exposure and HLA in healthy donors. PCR involved 60 Vbeta and 13 Jbeta primers. Here immunoSEQ multiplex PCR was the method, and the copy in TCRdb shows in-frame clones only, minus some. This sample has some 150,000 clones, with about 70% found just once. Sequencing was done on a sample of PBMCs. The receptors were gathered from a young man in good health and CMV-seronegative.

The chain uses TRBV21-1 and TRBJ2-3; the table names TRBD2, a call not compared with the DNA. TRBV21-1 is reported as a pseudogene. The CDR3 loop spans 14 amino acids. CDR3 residues: CASSTGRGTDTQYF. The CDR3 DNA reads TGTGCCAGCAGCACCGGGCGGGGCACAGATACGCAGTATTTT.

This clone came up once. This specimen includes other DNA sequences encoding the same CDR3. J is TRBJ1-6 and V is TRBV7-8, with D perhaps matching TRBD1 (6 bases). Germline assignment: CDR1 SGHVS and CDR2 FQNEAQ. This CDR3 has 18 residues. Trimming removed 5 bases from V and 0 bases from J, with 17 bases in between. The CDR3 coding sequence is TGTGCCAGCAGCCCAGTTGGGGGGGCAAGCTCCTATAATTCACCCCTCCACTTT. Translation: CASSPVGGASSYNSPLHF. Filled out from reference TRBV7-8 and TRBJ1-6, the complete variable domain reads GAGVSQSPRYKVAKRGQDVALRCDPISGHVSLFWYQQALGQGPEFLTYFQNEAQLDKSGLPSDRFFAERPEGSVSTLKIQRTQQEDSAVYLCASSPVGGASSYNSPLHFGNGTRLTVT.

The chain has TRBV27 and TRBJ2-2; 9 bases are shared with TRBD2. In germline, CDR1 is MNHEY, CDR2 SMNVEV (reference sequence). Trimming cost V 1 base and J 6 bases; bases outside gene matches: 15. The CDR3 has 19 residues. The CDR3, as DNA: TGTGCCAGCAGTTTATGGGCCCCTAGAGGACTAGCGTCAGCCGGGGAGCTGTTTTTT. This encodes CASSLWAPRGLASAGELFF.

The V gene is TRBV5-4, the J gene TRBJ1-2; TRBD1 matches 7 bases. In germline, CDR1 is SGHNT, CDR2 YYREEE (reference sequence). The ends lost 3 bases at V and 8 bases at J; junction bases unmatched: 13. This CDR3 region has 15 residues. The CDR3: CASSSKGAPLGGYTF. DNA of the CDR3: TGTGCCAGCAGCTCCAAGGGGGCACCGCTCGGGGGCTACACCTTC.

The chain couples TRBV6-1 to TRBJ2-3; maybe TRBD2 (7 bases). The CDR3 sequence is 15 residues long. The V end was cut by 0 bases, the J end by 4 bases, with 11 bases between. CDR1 MNHNS and CDR2 SASEGT come from the germline V gene. The CDR3 reads CASSEAEGGADTQYF. CDR3 nucleotides: TGTGCCAGCAGTGAAGCGGAAGGGGGGGCAGATACGCAGTATTTT.

The chain joins TRBV7-9 to TRBJ2-7; possibly TRBD1 for D (6 bases). Germline lookup yields CDR1 SEHNR and CDR2 FQNEAQ (reference sequence). With 5 bases removed from V and 0 bases from J, the gap between germline ends came to 14 bases. The CDR3 runs to 15 residues. The CDR3 coding sequence is TGTGCCAGCAGCACCGGACAGTTAAGCTCCTACGAGCAGTACTTC. It is translated as CASSTGQLSSYEQYF. Looking up the rest from reference TRBV7-9 and TRBJ2-7 gives the full variable domain: DTGVSQNPRHKITKRGQNVTFRCDPISEHNRLYWYRQTLGQGPEFLTYFQNEAQLEKSRLLSDRFSAERPKGSFSTLEIQRTEQGDSAMYLCASSTGQLSSYEQYFGPGTRLTVT.

This chain uses TRBV30 with TRBJ1-3; TRBD1 is a possible D gene (5 bases). The germline V and J ends were trimmed by 2 bases and 0 bases, with 11 bases remaining between them. Germline loops: CDR1 GTSNPN, CDR2 SVGIG (reference sequence). This CDR3 region has 15 residues. The CDR3 DNA follows: TGTGCCTGGAGTCCTGGGGCCGCCTCTGGAAACACCATATATTTT. This codes for CAWSPGAASGNTIYF.

This clone was seen more than once but under ten times. V is TRBV10-3 and J is TRBJ2-1, with 8 bases identical to TRBD1. The ends lost 2 bases at V and 7 bases at J; junction bases unmatched: 16. The CDR3 length is 18 residues. Per the germline V gene, CDR1 is ENHRY and CDR2 is SYGVKD. The CDR3 loop reads CAISERGQSGGIRNEQFF. In DNA, the CDR3 is TGTGCCATCAGTGAGAGAGGCCAGTCAGGGGGCATAAGGAATGAGCAGTTCTTC.